The source of this TCR beta chain is a study of T cells after yellow fever vaccination. Losses at the gene ends were 6 bases for V and 0 bases for J; bases not matched to a gene: 11. The germline V gene encodes CDR1 MNHEY and CDR2 SMNVEV (reference sequence). CDR3 size: 18 residues. Study-wide points: Clones that expanded after primary vaccination mostly reappeared after the booster (96% CD4, 88% CD8). The study found a weaker secondary response that peaked faster, day 5 versus 15.

TCRdb reprocessed the 5' RACE reads via MiXCR and lists one record per CDR3 protein. The data hold under 95,000 distinct CDR3 sequences, with more than 5.5% observed a single time. There are a few counts of this clonotype. What it recognizes is unknown. This sequence originates from a man aged 18 to 29 who received the YFV17D yellow fever vaccine. The rearrangement links TRBV27 to TRBJ2-6, with TRBD1 matching 7 bases. The input for sequencing was CD8+ T cells sorted from PBMCs, taken approximately 11 days after the first yellow fever vaccination. The CDR3 region has the DNA TGTGCCAGCAGCACCTACCGGGACAGCGGCTCTGGGGCCAACGTCCTGACTTTC. It is translated as CASSTYRDSGSGANVLTF.